This T cell receptor beta chain was profiled in a study of shared clonotypes between healthy human individuals. Study summary: For every donor, three CD4 naive, three CD4 memory, two CD8 naive and one CD8 memory plates were used. Study-level points and caveats: Deeper or shallower sequencing was expected to change how clonotypes are shared among donors. Some naive CD4 clonotypes, roughly 5%, turned up in common across several donors.

As concerns this clone: The target antigen is unknown.

Researchers ran the assay at a deep level. TCRdb's table, derived via immunoSEQ multiplex PCR, lists solely in-frame clones and lacks some. The table has millions of clones, around 90% seen once. The V and J ends lost 5 bases and 5 bases respectively, with 9 bases between them. There are 12 residues in the CDR3. In germline, CDR1 is GTSNPN, CDR2 SVGIG (reference sequence). The sequence was collected from a man in his late teens or twenties in good health. The sequencing input was naive CD4+ T cells sorted from blood. Subset described: CD45RA+ positively selected. J is TRBJ2-2 and V is TRBV30, with no clear D. DNA for the CDR3: TGTGCCTGGGGTGCTTTTACCGGGGAGCTGTTTTTT. Amino acids: CAWGAFTGELFF. Together with reference TRBV30 and TRBJ2-2, the CDR3 gives the full variable domain: SQTIHQWPATLVQPVGSPLSLECTVEGTSNPNLYWYRQAAGRGLQLLFYSVGIGQISSEVPQNLSASRPQDRQFILSSKKLLLSDSGFYLCAWGAFTGELFFGEGSRLTVL.